This is a list of T cell receptor beta chains from one sample in a study of spatial heterogeneity in lung cancer. One entry per CDR3 protein results from TCRdb running MiXCR on the 5' RACE reads. Found here are about 8,100 distinct CDR3 sequences, around 5.7% of them singletons; the top ten hold less than 25%. The material was lung tumor tissue, obtained at surgery. Receptor source: a male donor with early-stage non-small cell lung cancer. CDR3s include the opening cysteine and the closing phenylalanine or tryptophan. D genes are given only for firm matches. Clone size is given as once, few or many counts, or a class when the clone is expanded.

>TRBD2|TRBJ2-3|TRBV3-1|many
TGTGCCAGCAGTTCCATACTAGCGGGGCTGGGAGATACGCAGTATTTT
CASSSILAGLGDTQYF
>TRBD1|TRBJ2-3|TRBV11-3|medium-sized
TGTGCCAGCAGCCCGAGACAGGGTAGCACAGATACGCAGTATTTT
CASSPRQGSTDTQYF
>NA|TRBJ2-4|TRBV12-3/TRBV12-4|many
TGTGCCAGCCTAGTTACGCTAGGCGAAAACATTCAGTACTTC
CASLVTLGENIQYF
>NA|TRBJ2-5|TRBV10-3|many
TGTGCCATCAGTGCATCACGGCCCAGGGAGACCCAGTACTTC
CAISASRPRETQYF
>NA|TRBJ2-5|TRBV5-1|few
TGCGCCAGCAGCTTCGCCAGAAACTACCAAGAGACCCAGTACTTC
CASSFARNYQETQYF
>NA|TRBJ2-2|TRBV7-7|many
TGTGCTAGCAGCACTAGACTAGGCCGGGAGCTGTTTTTT
CASSTRLGRELFF
>NA|TRBJ1-1|TRBV20-1|many
TGCAGTGCTAGAGTCCCCGACAGCAGTCAAGCTTTCTTT
CSARVPDSSQAFF
>NA|TRBJ2-1|TRBV9|many
TGTGCCAGCGCGTGGGGGCAGGGGAACAATGAGCAGTTCTTC
CASAWGQGNNEQFF
>TRBD2|TRBJ2-1|TRBV7-8|many
TGTGCCAGCAGCTCCGCCGGGACTAGCGGGATAACCTACAATGAGCAGTTCTTC
CASSSAGTSGITYNEQFF
>NA|TRBJ2-5|TRBV2|many
TGTGCCAGCAGTAGACAGCCCCAAGAGACCCAGTACTTC
CASSRQPQETQYF